These 19 T cell receptor beta chains were sequenced from one sample in a study of tumor-infiltrating lymphocytes in primary liver carcinoma. TCR beta cDNA was prepared out of 500 ng total RNA by means of a constant-region primer. A slightly modified ARM-PCR protocol with three nested multiplex PCR rounds produced these TCR beta libraries. It was with TRBV1-TRBV30 forward primers and a C-beta reverse primer that the first two PCR rounds were run, at 10 cycles each. TCRdb re-analysed the multiplex PCR reads in MiXCR, keeping a single row per CDR3 protein. The data show over 100,000 distinct CDR3 sequences, 55% to 70% seen once. Starting material for RNA and DNA co-extraction consisted of about 20-33 mg of unsorted bulk tissue. Sequencing was carried out using tumor-adjacent normal liver tissue. Receptors originate from an older woman with primary liver carcinoma and hepatitis B virus infection.

Worth noting for this clonotype: Relative to the germline gene, one junction end is altered; a read error may explain this. The chain carries TRBV4-1 and TRBJ2-1, with D perhaps matching TRBD1 or TRBD2 (5 bases each). The germline gives CDR1 MGHRA, CDR2 YSYEKL. The CDR3 is made up of 16 amino acids. The DNA for the CDR3 is TGCACCAGCAGCCAAGAAGGGCGAGTGGGGGACAATGAGCAGTTCTTC. Amino acids: CTSSQEGRVGDNEQFF.

This clonotype was observed a few times. Given a much more abundant clone one base away, this may be a read error. J is TRBJ2-2 and V is TRBV12-3 or TRBV12-4; D is possibly TRBD2 (5 bases). CDR3 size: 15 residues. CDR3 DNA sequence: TGTGTCAGCAGTTTTAGAGGGAGTGGCCCCGGGGAGCTGTTTTTT. This codes for CVSSFRGSGPGELFF.

Concerning this clonotype itself: A much larger clone differs from this one at a single base, so this may be a read error. The gene calls are TRBV7-9 and TRBJ1-2; D is possibly TRBD1 (5 bases). In germline, CDR1 is SEHNR, CDR2 FQNEAQ (reference sequence). The CDR3 runs to 13 residues. The CDR3 sequence is CASSWQGDYDYTF. The CDR3 DNA is TGTGCCAGCAGCTGGCAGGGAGACTATGACTACACCTTC.

This clonotype appeared many times. The chain links TRBV6-5 to TRBJ2-7; 10 bases agree with TRBD1. Germline CDR1 MNHEY, CDR2 SVGAGI. Trimming removed 8 bases from V and 3 bases from J; junction bases left unmatched: 7. The CDR3 totals 14 residues. The CDR3 bases are TGTGCCAGCCGTTCCGGGACAGGGGTCTACGAGCAGTACTTC. This codes for CASRSGTGVYEQYF.

The chain uses TRBV11-2 and TRBJ2-7; 11 positions agree with TRBD1. The V gene's germline CDR1 is SGHAT and CDR2 FQNNGV. V shed 11 bases, J shed 4 bases, and the junction held 13 bases outside the gene matches. This CDR3 comprises 15 residues. The CDR3 region has the DNA TGTGCCGACATCTTACCGGGACAGGGGGGGTACGAGCAGTACTTC. Translation gives CADILPGQGGYEQYF.

The CDR3 DNA sequence: TGTGCCAACAGACCGAGCCTTGTTACCGGGGAGCTGTTTTTT. Translating gives CANRPSLVTGELFF. The chain employs TRBV11-1 and TRBJ2-2; D gene uncertain. The germline V and J ends were trimmed by 10 bases and 5 bases, with 17 bases remaining between them. The CDR3 covers 14 residues. CDR1 is SGHAT and CDR2 is FQDESV in the germline V gene (reference sequence).

As regards this clonotype: This CDR3 is missing its conserved last phenylalanine or tryptophan, likely due to a read error. This chain uses TRBV14 with TRBJ2-2; no clear D gene. There are 16 residues in the CDR3. Per germline, CDR1 SGHDN and CDR2 FVKESK. The CDR3 region has the DNA TGTGTCAGCAGCCAAAAACTCACAGCGAACACCGGGGAGCTGTTTTTG. It translates to CVSSQKLTANTGELFL.

The count of this clonotype is one. Germline is not matched at one junction end, which may reflect a read error. The chain couples TRBV29-1 to TRBJ1-2, with D uncertain. The CDR3 spans 13 residues. The germline gives CDR1 SQVTM, CDR2 ANQGSEA. CDR3 amino acids: CSTPSATNYGYTF. The CDR3 DNA reads as TGTAGCACCCCCTCGGCCACTAACTATGGCTACACCTTC. Based on the CDR3 plus reference TRBV29-1 and TRBJ1-2, the full variable domain is SAVISQKPSRDICQRGTSLTIQCQVDSQVTMMFWYRQQPGQSLTLIATANQGSEATYESGFVIDKFPISRPNLTFSTLTVSNMSPEDSSIYLCSTPSATNYGYTFGSGTRLTVV.

About this clonotype itself: This clone may be a read error of a much larger clone one base away. This sequence joins TRBV28 and TRBJ1-2; possible D gene TRBD1, 5 bases. The CDR3 consists of 14 residues. Germline CDR1 MDHEN, CDR2 SYDVKM. CDR3 nucleotide sequence: TGTGTCAGCAGTTTAGGCTACGGGGCCTATGGCTACACCTTC. Protein sequence: CVSSLGYGAYGYTF.

Points on this clonotype: No conserved phenylalanine or tryptophan ends this CDR3, so it is likely a read error. The chain has TRBV6-5 and TRBJ1-4; D is ambiguous. Germline CDR1 reads MNHEY; CDR2 reads SVGAGI. V was cut by 7 bases and J by 8 bases, with 11 bases left in between. This CDR3 spans 12 amino acids. As DNA, the CDR3 is TGTGCCAGCATCGGGATTGCGGAAAAACTGTTTTCT. Its translation is CASIGIAEKLFS.

The J gene is TRBJ1-4, the V gene TRBV28; possible D gene TRBD1, 5 bases. Germline values: CDR1 MDHEN, CDR2 SYDVKM. The ends were cut back, 10 bases at V and 4 bases at J, with 13 bases in the middle. The CDR3 is 13 amino acids. The CDR3 DNA reads TGTGCCATCCTTAGGCAGGGTAATGAAAAACTGTTTTTT. This encodes CAILRQGNEKLFF.

Regarding this clonotype: One junction end does not reproduce the germline sequence, and a read error may be involved. CDR3 coding DNA: TGCAGCGCCGGACATGGTGGAAATTCACCCCACCACTTT. Protein product: CSAGHGGNSPHHF. The chain recombines TRBV29-1 with TRBJ1-6; tentatively, D is TRBD1 (5 bases). The CDR3 is 13 residues long. CDR1 SQVTM and CDR2 ANQGSEA come from the germline V gene.

With respect to this clonotype: A junction end diverges from the germline sequence, so it may reflect a read error. The chain couples TRBV11-2 to TRBJ2-7; D is unclear. The germline gives CDR1 SGHAT, CDR2 FQNNGV. The CDR3 is 11 residues long. In DNA, the CDR3 is TGTGCCAGCAACTTAGACTACGAGCAGTACTTC. It specifies CASNLDYEQYF.

In regard to this clonotype: Given a much more abundant clone one base away, this may be a read error. The rearrangement links TRBV5-4 to TRBJ2-7; no definite D call. The CDR3 sequence is 13 residues long. Germline V gene data show CDR1 as SGHNT and CDR2 as YYREEE (reference sequence). The CDR3 DNA reads TGTGCCAGCAGCTTGATTGACGGAGCGACCTTCACATTC. Residues: CASSLIDGATFTF.

The V gene is TRBV29-1, the J gene TRBJ2-7, with D unclear. This CDR3 spans 13 amino acids. From germline, CDR1 is SQVTM and CDR2 ANQGSEA. This CDR3 reads CIVRTGSYYEQYF. The CDR3 DNA is TGCATCGTCAGAACCGGGTCTTACTACGAGCAGTACTTC.

As regards this clonotype: The CDR3 ends on some other residue instead of the conserved phenylalanine or tryptophan, so this is likely a read error. The chain is built from TRBV5-4 and TRBJ2-5; D unresolved. The CDR3 sequence is 11 residues long. From germline, CDR1 is SGHNT and CDR2 YYREEE (reference sequence). CDR3 sequence reads: CASSFKEAQYS. The CDR3 DNA follows: TGTGCCAGCAGCTTTAAAGAGGCCCAGTACTCC.

This clonotype was found many times. A read error may account for a junction end that differs from germline. The chain joins TRBV4-2 to TRBJ1-1, with a tentative D call TRBD1 (6 bases). CDR3 length: 17 residues. Looked up from germline, CDR1 is LGHNA and CDR2 is YNFKEQ. The CDR3 loop reads CASSHPKTGTPNTEASF. The CDR3 nucleotides are TGTGCCAGCAGCCATCCGAAAACCGGGACACCAAACACTGAAGCTTCCTTT.

About this clonotype: The CDR3 does not close with the conserved phenylalanine or tryptophan, likely indicating a read error. This chain links TRBV24-1 with TRBJ2-1; 9 bases line up with TRBD2. The germline V gene has CDR1 KGHDR and CDR2 SFDVKD. Losses at the gene ends were 5 bases for V and 6 bases for J; bases not matched to a gene: 7. The CDR3 is 15 residues long. CDR3 DNA sequence: TGTGCCACCAGTGGTGCGGGAGGGATAAGCAATGAGCAGTTCTTA. Residues: CATSGAGGISNEQFL.

The rearrangement uses TRBV4-1 and TRBJ1-2; a weak D match, TRBD1 (6 bases). Germline CDR1 is MGHRA and CDR2 is YSYEKL. This CDR3 contains 15 residues. CDR3 region: CVSRQGMQGLYGYTF. CDR3 DNA sequence: TGCGTCAGTAGACAAGGAATGCAGGGGCTCTATGGCTACACCTTC.